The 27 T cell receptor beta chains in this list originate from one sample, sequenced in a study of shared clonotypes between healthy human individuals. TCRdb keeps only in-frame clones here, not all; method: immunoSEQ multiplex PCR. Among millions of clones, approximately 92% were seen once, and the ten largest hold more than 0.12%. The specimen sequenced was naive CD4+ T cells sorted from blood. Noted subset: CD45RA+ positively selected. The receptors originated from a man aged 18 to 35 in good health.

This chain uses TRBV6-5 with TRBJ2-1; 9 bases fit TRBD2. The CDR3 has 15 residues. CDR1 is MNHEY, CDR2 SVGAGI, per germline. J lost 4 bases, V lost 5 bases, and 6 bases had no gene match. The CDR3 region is CASSTLAGPYNEQFF. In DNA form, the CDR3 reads TGTGCCAGCAGTACCCTAGCGGGACCTTACAATGAGCAGTTCTTC.

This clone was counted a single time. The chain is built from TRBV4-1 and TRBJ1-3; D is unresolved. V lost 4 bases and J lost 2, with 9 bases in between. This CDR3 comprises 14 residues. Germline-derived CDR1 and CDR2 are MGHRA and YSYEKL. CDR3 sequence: CASSPSRAGNTIYF. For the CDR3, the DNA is TGCGCCAGCAGCCCCAGTCGGGCTGGAAACACCATATATTTT.

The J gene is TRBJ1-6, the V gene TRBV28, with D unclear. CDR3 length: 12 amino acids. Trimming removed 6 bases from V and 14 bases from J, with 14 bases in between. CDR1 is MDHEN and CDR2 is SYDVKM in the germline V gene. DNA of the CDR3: TGTGCCAGCAGCCTTTCTCTGGTGGCCCTCCACTTT. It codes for CASSLSLVALHF.

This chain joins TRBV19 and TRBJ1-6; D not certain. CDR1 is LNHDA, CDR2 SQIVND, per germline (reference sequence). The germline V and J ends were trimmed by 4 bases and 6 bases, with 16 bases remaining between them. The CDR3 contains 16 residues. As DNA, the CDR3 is TGTGCCAGTAGTACCGGGATCGGGGAACTTAATTCACCCCTCCACTTT. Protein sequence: CASSTGIGELNSPLHF.

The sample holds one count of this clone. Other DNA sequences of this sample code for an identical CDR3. The CDR3 DNA sequence: TGTGCCAGCTCACCGGGACTAGCGGGGGGGAGCTCCTACAATGAGCAGTTCTTC. Translating gives CASSPGLAGGSSYNEQFF. The chain employs TRBV18 and TRBJ2-1, with 16 bases that match TRBD2. With 3 bases clipped from V and 0 bases from J, the junction kept 2 bases outside the gene matches. The V gene's germline CDR1 is KGHSH and CDR2 LQKENI. CDR3 length: 18 amino acids.

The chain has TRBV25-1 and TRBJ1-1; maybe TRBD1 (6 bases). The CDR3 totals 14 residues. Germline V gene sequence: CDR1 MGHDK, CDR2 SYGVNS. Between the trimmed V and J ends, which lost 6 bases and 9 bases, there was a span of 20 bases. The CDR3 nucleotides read TGTGCCAGCAGCCAAGAGGACCAGGGGAGGAAAGCTTTCTTT. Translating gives CASSQEDQGRKAFF.

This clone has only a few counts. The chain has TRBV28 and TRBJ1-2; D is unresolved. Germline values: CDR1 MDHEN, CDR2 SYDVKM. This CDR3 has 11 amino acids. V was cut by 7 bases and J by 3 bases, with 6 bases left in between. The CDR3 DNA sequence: TGTGCCAGCACAACGGACTATGGCTACACCTTC. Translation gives CASTTDYGYTF.

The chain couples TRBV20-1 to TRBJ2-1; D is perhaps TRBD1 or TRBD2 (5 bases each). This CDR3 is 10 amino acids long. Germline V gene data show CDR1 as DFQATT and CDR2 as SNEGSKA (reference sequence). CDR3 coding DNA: TGCAAAATCCCGGGACGCGCACGGTTCTTC. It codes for CKIPGRARFF.

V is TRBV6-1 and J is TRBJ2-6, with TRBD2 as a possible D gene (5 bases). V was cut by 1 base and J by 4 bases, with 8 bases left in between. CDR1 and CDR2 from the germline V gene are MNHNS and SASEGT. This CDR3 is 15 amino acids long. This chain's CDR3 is CASSEGGVGANVLTF. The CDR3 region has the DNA TGTGCCAGCAGTGAAGGGGGAGTGGGGGCCAACGTCCTGACTTTC.

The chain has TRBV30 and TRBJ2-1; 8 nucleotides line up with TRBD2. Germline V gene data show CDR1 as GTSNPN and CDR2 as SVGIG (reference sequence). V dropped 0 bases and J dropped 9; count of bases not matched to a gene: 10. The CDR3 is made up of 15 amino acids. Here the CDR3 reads CAWSVRVSGIIEQFF. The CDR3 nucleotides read TGTGCCTGGAGTGTAAGGGTTAGCGGGATCATTGAGCAGTTCTTC.

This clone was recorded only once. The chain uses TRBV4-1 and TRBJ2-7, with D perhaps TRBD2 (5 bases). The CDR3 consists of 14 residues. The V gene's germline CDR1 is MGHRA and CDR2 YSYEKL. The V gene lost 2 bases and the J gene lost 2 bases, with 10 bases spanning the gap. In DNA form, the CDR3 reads TGCGCCAGCAGCCAAACGGGGAAAGCCTACGAGCAGTACTTC. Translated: CASSQTGKAYEQYF.

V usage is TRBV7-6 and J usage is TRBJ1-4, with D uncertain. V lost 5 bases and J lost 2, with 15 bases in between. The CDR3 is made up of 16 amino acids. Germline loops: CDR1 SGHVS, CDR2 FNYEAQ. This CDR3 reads CASSGGSLATNEKLFF. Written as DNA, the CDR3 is TGTGCCAGCAGCGGTGGATCGTTAGCGACTAATGAAAAACTGTTTTTT.

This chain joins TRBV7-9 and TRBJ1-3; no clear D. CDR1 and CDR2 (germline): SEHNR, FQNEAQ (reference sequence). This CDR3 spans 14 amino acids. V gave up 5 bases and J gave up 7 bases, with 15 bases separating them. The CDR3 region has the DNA TGTGCCAGCAGCCCGGAAGCGTGGGCGAACACCATATATTTT. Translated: CASSPEAWANTIYF.

CDR3 protein: CATYTTNEKLFF. DNA for the CDR3: TGTGCCACATATACAACTAATGAAAAACTGTTTTTT. The chain is built from TRBV28 and TRBJ1-4; D unclear. Per germline, CDR1 MDHEN and CDR2 SYDVKM. The V and J ends lost 10 bases and 0 bases respectively, with 6 bases between them. The CDR3 is made up of 12 amino acids.

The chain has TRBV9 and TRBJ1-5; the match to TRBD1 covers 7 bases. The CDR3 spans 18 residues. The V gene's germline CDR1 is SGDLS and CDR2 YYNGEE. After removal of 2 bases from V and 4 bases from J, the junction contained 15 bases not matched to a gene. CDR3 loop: CASSVEWEGGDENQPQHF. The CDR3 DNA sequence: TGTGCCAGCAGCGTCGAATGGGAAGGGGGCGATGAAAATCAGCCCCAGCATTTT.

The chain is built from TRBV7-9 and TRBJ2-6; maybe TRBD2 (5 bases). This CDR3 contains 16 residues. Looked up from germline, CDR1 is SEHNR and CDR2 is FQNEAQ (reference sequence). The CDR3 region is CAQKSGSGSGANVLTF. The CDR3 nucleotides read TGTGCTCAGAAGTCGGGGTCTGGGTCTGGGGCCAACGTCCTGACTTTC. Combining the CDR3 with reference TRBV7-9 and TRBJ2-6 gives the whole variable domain DTGVSQNPRHKITKRGQNVTFRCDPISEHNRLYWYRQTLGQGPEFLTYFQNEAQLEKSRLLSDRFSAERPKGSFSTLEIQRTEQGDSAMYLCAQKSGSGSGANVLTFGAGSRLTVL.

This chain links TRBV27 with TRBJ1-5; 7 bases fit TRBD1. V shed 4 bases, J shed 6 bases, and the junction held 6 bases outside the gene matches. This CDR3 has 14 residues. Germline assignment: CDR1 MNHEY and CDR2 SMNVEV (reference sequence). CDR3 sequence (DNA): TGTGCCAGCAGTTGGACAGGCATGGGTCAGCCCCAGCATTTT. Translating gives CASSWTGMGQPQHF.

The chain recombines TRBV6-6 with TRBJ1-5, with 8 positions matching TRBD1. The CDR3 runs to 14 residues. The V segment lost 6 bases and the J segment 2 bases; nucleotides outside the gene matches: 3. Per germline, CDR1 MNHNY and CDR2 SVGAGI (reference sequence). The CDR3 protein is CASREGQGNQPQHF. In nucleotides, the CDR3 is TGTGCCAGCAGGGAGGGACAGGGCAATCAGCCCCAGCATTTT.

The CDR3: CASRFRAGTDGYTF. The CDR3 DNA reads TGTGCCAGTAGATTTCGAGCAGGGACCGATGGCTACACCTTC. This sequence joins TRBV19 and TRBJ1-2, with D perhaps TRBD1 (5 bases). The CDR3 consists of 14 residues. Germline V gene lookup returns CDR1 LNHDA and CDR2 SQIVND (reference sequence). V dropped 6 bases and J dropped 6 bases, with 17 bases sitting between them.

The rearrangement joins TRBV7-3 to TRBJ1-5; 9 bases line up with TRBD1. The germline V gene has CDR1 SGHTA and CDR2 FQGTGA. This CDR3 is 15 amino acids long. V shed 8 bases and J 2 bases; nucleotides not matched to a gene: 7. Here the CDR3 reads CASLQGAGGNQPQHF. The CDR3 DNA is TGTGCCAGCCTACAGGGGGCAGGTGGCAATCAGCCCCAGCATTTT.

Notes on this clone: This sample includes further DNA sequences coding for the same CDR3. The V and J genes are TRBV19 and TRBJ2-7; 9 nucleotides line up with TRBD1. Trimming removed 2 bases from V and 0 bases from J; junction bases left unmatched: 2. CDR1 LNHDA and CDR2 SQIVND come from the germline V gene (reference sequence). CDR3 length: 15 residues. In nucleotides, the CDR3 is TGTGCCAGTAGTATACAGACAGGGGGCTCCTACGAGCAGTACTTC. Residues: CASSIQTGGSYEQYF. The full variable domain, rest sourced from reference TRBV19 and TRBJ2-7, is DGGITQSPKYLFRKEGQNVTLSCEQNLNHDAMYWYRQDPGQGLRLIYYSQIVNDFQKGDIAEGYSVSREKKESFPLTVTSAQKNPTAFYLCASSIQTGGSYEQYFGPGTRLTVT.

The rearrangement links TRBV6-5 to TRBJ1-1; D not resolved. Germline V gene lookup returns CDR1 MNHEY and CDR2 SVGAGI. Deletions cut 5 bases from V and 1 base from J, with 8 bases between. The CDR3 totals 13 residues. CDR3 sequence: CASSQVRNTEAFF. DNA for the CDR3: TGTGCCAGCAGTCAGGTTAGGAACACTGAAGCTTTCTTT.

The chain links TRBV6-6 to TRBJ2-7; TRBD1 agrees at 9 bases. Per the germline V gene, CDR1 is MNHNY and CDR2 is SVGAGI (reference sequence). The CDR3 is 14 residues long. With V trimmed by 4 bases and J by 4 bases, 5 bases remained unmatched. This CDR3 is CASSFADRGYEQYF. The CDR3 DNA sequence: TGTGCCAGCAGTTTCGCCGACAGGGGGTACGAGCAGTACTTC.

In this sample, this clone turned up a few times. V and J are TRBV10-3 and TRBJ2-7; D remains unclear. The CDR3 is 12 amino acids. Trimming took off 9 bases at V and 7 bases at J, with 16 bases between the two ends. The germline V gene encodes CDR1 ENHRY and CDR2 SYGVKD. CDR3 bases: TGTGCCATACAGAGGACCCTAGGGGAGCAGTACTTC. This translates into CAIQRTLGEQYF.

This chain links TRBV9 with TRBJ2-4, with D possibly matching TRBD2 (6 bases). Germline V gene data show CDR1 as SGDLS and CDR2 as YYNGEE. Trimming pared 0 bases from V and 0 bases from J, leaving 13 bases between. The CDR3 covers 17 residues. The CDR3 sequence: CASSVATAGQAKNIQYF. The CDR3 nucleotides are TGTGCCAGCAGCGTAGCAACAGCGGGCCAAGCCAAAAACATTCAGTACTTC.

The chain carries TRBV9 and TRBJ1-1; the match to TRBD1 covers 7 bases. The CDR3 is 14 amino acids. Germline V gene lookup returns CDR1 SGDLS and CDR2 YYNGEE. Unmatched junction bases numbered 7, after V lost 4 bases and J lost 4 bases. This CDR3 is CASSPEDRSTEAFF. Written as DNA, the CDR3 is TGTGCCAGCAGCCCCGAGGACAGGAGCACTGAAGCTTTCTTT.

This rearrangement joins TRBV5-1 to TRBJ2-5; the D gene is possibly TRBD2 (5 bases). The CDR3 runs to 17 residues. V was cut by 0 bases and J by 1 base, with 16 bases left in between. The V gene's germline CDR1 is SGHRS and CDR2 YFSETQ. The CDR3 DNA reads TGCGCCAGCAGCTTGGGGAGGATGGGAGAAGGCCAAGAGACCCAGTACTTC. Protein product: CASSLGRMGEGQETQYF.